This T cell receptor (beta chain) came from a study of blood T cells in healthy people across ages. Whole-study context: For every two T cells, template switching captured about one barcoded beta molecule.

The germline gives CDR1 MGHRA, CDR2 YSYEKL. Unmatched junction bases numbered 3, after V lost 3 bases and J lost 2 bases. The CDR3 is 14 residues long. The sample holds many counts of this clonotype. Its target is unknown. General study points: More naive CD4+ cells and higher diversity were found in long-lived than in aged donors.

The second PCR ran about 6 to 11 cycles with a sample-barcoded 5' primer and J-beta primers. A 12-random-nucleotide template-switch adaptor tagged each cDNA molecule. TCRdb passed the 5' RACE reads through MiXCR, listing each CDR3 protein once. The table records some 690,000 distinct CDR3 sequences, approximately 21% of them present only once. The TCR comes from a man aged 70 or older in good health. Sequencing input: blood. The V and J genes are TRBV4-1 and TRBJ2-5; 7 bases line up with TRBD1. Written as DNA, the CDR3 is TGCGCCAGCAGCCAGGGGACAGTTCAAGAGACCCAGTACTTC. Its protein product is CASSQGTVQETQYF.